This T cell receptor (beta chain) stems from a study of cytomegalovirus exposure and HLA in healthy donors. Study as a whole: T cells numbering about 179 million yielded some 100 million unique TCR beta sequences in an earlier analysis.

The CDR3 sequence is 15 residues long. Germline V CDR1 and CDR2: MNHEY, SVGAGI. Trimming removed 2 bases from V and 1 base from J, with 12 bases in between. This PCR relied on a set of 60 Vbeta primers and 13 Jbeta primers. Assay: immunoSEQ multiplex PCR; the TCRdb copy retains only in-frame clones and omits some. The profile shows about 140,000 clones, about three quarters of them singletons. Notes on the study in general: Several top significant clusters appeared, in a later analysis, to be linked to common viral pathogens. The listing of roughly 160 TCR beta chains classed them as cytomegalovirus-associated. The only immune exposure information that was available was CMV serostatus.

To note about this clone: Its antigen is unknown.

The sample consisted of PBMCs. The sequence was obtained from a male donor in good health and CMV-seronegative. The rearrangement joins TRBV6-5 to TRBJ2-7; possibly TRBD2 for D (6 bases). The CDR3 loop is CASSYKAGPSYEQYF. Here the CDR3 DNA reads TGTGCCAGCAGTTACAAGGCGGGGCCGTCCTACGAGCAGTACTTC.